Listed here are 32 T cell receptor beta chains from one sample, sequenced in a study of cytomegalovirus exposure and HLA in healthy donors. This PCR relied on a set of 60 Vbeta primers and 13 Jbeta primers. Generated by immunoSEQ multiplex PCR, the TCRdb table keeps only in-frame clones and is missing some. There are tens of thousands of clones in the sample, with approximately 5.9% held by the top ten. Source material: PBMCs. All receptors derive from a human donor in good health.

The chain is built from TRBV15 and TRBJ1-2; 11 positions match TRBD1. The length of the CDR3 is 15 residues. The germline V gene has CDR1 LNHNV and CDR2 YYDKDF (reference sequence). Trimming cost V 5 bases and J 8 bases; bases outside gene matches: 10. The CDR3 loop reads CATSARTGGTAGYTF. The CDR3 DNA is TGTGCCACCAGCGCTCGGACAGGGGGCACGGCGGGCTACACCTTC.

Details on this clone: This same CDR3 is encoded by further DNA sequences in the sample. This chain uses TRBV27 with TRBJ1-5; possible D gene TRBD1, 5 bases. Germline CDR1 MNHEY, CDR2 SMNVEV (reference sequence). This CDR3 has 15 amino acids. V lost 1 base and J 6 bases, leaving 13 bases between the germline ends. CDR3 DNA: TGTGCCAGCAGTTTATACGGAAGGGGTGCTCAGCCCCAGCATTTT. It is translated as CASSLYGRGAQPQHF.

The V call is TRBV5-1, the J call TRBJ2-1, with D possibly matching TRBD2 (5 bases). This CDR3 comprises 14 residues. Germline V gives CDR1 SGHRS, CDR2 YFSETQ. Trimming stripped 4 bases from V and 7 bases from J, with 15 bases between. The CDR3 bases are TGCGCCAGCAGCCAGATGGGAGTGTTGAATGAGCAGTTCTTC. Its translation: CASSQMGVLNEQFF.

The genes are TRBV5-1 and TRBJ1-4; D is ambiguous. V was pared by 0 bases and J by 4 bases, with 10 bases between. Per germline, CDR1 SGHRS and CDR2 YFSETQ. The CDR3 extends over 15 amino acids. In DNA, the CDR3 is TGCGCCAGCAGCTTGGCCGGAACAGTTAATGAAAAACTGTTTTTT. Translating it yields CASSLAGTVNEKLFF.

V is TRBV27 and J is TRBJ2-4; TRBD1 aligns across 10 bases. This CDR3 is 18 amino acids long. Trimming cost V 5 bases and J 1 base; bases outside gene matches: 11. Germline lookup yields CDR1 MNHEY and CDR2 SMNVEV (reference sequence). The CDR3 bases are TGTGCCAGCAGTACAGGCGGGACAGGGGTAAGGGCCAAAAACATTCAGTACTTC. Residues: CASSTGGTGVRAKNIQYF.

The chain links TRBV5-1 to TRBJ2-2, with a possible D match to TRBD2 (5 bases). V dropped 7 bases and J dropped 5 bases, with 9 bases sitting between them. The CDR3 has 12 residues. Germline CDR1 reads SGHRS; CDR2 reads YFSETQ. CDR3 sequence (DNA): TGCGCCAGCGGCGGACTTACCGGGGAGCTGTTTTTT. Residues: CASGGLTGELFF. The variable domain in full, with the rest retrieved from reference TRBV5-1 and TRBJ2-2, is KAGVTQTPRYLIKTRGQQVTLSCSPISGHRSVSWYQQTPGQGLQFLFEYFSETQRNKGNFPGRFSGRQFSNSRSEMNVSTLELGDSALYLCASGGLTGELFFGEGSRLTVL.

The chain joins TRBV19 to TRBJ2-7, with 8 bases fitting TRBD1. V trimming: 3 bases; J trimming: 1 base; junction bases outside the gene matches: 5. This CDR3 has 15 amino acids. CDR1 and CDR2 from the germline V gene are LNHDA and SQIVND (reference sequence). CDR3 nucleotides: TGTGCCAGTAGTATTGGACAGGGTAGGTCCTACGAGCAGTACTTC. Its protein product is CASSIGQGRSYEQYF.

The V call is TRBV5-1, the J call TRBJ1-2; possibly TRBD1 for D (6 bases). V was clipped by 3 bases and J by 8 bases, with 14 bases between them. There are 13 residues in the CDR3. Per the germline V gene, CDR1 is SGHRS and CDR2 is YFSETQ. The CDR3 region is CASSSRQDRGYTF. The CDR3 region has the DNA TGCGCCAGCAGCTCGAGACAGGACCGCGGCTACACCTTC. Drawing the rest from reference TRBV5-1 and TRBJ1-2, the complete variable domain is KAGVTQTPRYLIKTRGQQVTLSCSPISGHRSVSWYQQTPGQGLQFLFEYFSETQRNKGNFPGRFSGRQFSNSRSEMNVSTLELGDSALYLCASSSRQDRGYTFGSGTRLTVV.

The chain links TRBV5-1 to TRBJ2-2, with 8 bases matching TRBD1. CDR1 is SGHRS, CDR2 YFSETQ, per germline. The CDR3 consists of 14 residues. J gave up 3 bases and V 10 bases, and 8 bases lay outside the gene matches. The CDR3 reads CAASGGSHTGELFF. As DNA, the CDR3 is TGCGCCGCTTCAGGGGGCTCGCACACCGGGGAGCTGTTTTTT.

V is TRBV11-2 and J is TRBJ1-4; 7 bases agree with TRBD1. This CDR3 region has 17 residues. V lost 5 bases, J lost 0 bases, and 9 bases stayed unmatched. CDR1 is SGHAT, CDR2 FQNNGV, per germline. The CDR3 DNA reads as TGTGCCAGCAGCCCGGGACAGTCGCCTGCAACTAATGAAAAACTGTTTTTT. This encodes CASSPGQSPATNEKLFF. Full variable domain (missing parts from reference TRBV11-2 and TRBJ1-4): EAGVAQSPRYKIIEKRQSVAFWCNPISGHATLYWYQQILGQGPKLLIQFQNNGVVDDSQLPKDRFSAERLKGVDSTLKIQPAKLEDSAVYLCASSPGQSPATNEKLFFGSGTQLSVL.

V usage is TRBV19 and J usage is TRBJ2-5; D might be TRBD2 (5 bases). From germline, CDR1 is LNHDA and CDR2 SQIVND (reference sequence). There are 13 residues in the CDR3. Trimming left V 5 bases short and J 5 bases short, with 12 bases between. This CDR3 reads CASSSGRRETQYF. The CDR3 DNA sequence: TGTGCCAGTAGTTCTGGGAGACGGGAGACCCAGTACTTC.

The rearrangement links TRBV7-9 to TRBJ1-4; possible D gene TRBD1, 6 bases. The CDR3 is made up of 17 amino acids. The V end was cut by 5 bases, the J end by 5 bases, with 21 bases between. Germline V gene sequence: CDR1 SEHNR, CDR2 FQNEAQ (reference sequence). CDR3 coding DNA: TGTGCCAGCAGCCCCCCCCGGGGGGGCTTCGAGAATGAAAAACTGTTTTTT. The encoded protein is CASSPPRGGFENEKLFF.

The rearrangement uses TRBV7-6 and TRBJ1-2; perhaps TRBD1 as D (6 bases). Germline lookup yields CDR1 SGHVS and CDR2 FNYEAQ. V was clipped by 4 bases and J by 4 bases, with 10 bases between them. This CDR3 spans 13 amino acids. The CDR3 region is CASSYEDSYGYTF. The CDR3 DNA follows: TGTGCCAGCAGCTATGAGGACAGCTATGGCTACACCTTC.

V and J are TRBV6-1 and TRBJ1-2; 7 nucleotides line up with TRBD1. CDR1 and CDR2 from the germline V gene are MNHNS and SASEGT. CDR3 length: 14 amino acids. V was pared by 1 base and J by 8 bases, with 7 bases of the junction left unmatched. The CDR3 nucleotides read TGTGCCAGCAGTGAAGGACAGGGAACGCGGGGCTACACCTTC. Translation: CASSEGQGTRGYTF.

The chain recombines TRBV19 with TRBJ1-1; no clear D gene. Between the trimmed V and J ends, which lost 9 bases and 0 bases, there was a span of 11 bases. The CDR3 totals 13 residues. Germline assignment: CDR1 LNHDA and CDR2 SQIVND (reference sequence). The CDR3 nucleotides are TGTGCCAGCAAAGAACAATTGAACACTGAAGCTTTCTTT. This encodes CASKEQLNTEAFF.

The CDR3 loop is CASVVAGGDTGELFF. The CDR3 DNA follows: TGTGCCAGCGTAGTGGCGGGGGGAGACACCGGGGAGCTGTTTTTT. This chain links TRBV2 with TRBJ2-2; TRBD2 aligns across 8 bases. Germline V gives CDR1 SNHLY, CDR2 FYNNEI. This CDR3 comprises 15 residues. The J segment lost 3 bases and the V segment lost 8 bases, leaving 8 bases of the junction unmatched. Using reference TRBV2 and TRBJ2-2 for the parts outside the CDR3, the full variable domain is EPEVTQTPSHQVTQMGQEVILRCVPISNHLYFYWYRQILGQKVEFLVSFYNNEISEKSEIFDDQFSVERPDGSNFTLKIRSTKLEDSAMYFCASVVAGGDTGELFFGEGSRLTVL.

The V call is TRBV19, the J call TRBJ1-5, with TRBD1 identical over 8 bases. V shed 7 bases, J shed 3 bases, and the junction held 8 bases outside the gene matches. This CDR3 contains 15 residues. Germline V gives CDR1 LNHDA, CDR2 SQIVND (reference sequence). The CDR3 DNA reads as TGTGCCAGTAAAGCGCCGACAGGGGCCAATCAGCCCCAGCATTTT. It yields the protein CASKAPTGANQPQHF.

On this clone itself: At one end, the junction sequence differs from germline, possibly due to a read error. The DNA for the CDR3 is TGTGCCGGGAGTCCGCCGGGGGGCCGGGTTGGTGAGCAGTTCTTC. Protein sequence: CAGSPPGGRVGEQFF. The V call is TRBV30, the J call TRBJ2-1, with TRBD2 as a possible D gene (7 bases). This CDR3 region has 15 residues. CDR1 GTSNPN and CDR2 SVGIG come from the germline V gene (reference sequence).

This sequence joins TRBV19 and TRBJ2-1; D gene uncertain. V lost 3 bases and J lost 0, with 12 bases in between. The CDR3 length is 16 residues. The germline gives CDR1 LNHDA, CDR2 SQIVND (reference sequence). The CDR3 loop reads CASSIDQVPSYNEQFF. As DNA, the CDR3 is TGTGCCAGTAGTATTGATCAGGTACCCTCCTACAATGAGCAGTTCTTC.

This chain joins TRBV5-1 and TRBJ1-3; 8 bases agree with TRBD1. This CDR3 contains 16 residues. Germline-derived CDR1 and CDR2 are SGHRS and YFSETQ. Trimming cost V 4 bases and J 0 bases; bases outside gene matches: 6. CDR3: CASSETGARSGNTIYF. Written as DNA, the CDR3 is TGCGCCAGCAGCGAGACAGGGGCCCGCTCTGGAAACACCATATATTTT.

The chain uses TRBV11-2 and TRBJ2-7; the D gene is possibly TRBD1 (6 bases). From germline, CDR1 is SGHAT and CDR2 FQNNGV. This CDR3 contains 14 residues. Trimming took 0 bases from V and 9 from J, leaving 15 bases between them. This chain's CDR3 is CASSLDRTGTLQYF. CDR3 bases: TGTGCCAGCAGCTTAGATAGAACAGGGACACTGCAGTACTTC.

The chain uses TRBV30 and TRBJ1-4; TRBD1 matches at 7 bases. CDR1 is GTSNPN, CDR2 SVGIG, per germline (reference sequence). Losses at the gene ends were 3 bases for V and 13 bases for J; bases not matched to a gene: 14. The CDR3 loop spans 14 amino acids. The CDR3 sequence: CAWRGDSWVGTLFF. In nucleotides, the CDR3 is TGTGCCTGGAGGGGGGACAGTTGGGTTGGGACACTGTTTTTT.

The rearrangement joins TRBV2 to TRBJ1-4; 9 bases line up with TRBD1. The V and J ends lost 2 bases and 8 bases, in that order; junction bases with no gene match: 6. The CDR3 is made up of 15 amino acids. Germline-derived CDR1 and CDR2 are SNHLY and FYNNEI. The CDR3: CASSEWDGTGEKLFF. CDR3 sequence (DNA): TGTGCCAGCAGTGAATGGGACGGGACAGGGGAAAAACTGTTTTTT. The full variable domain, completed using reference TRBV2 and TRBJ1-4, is EPEVTQTPSHQVTQMGQEVILRCVPISNHLYFYWYRQILGQKVEFLVSFYNNEISEKSEIFDDQFSVERPDGSNFTLKIRSTKLEDSAMYFCASSEWDGTGEKLFFGSGTQLSVL.

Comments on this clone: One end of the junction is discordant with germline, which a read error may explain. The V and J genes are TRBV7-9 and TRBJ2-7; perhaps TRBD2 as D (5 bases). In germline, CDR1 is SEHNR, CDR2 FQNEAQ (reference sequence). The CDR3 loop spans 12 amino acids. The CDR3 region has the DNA TGTGCCGGGGAAGCGGCAGACTACGAGCAGTCCTTC. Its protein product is CAGEAADYEQSF.

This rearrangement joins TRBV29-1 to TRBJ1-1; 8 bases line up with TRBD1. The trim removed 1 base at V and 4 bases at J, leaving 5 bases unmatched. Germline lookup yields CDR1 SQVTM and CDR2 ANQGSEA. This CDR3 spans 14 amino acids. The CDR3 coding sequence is TGCAGCGTTGAAGGACGACAGGGGAGCACTGAAGCTTTCTTT. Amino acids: CSVEGRQGSTEAFF.

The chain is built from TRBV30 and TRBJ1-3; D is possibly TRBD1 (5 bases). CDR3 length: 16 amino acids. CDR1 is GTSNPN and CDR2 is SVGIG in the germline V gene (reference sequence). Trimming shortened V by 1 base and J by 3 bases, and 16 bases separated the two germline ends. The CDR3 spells CAWSERGRGGGNTIYF. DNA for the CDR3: TGTGCCTGGAGTGAGCGGGGACGTGGTGGTGGAAACACCATATATTTT.

The CDR3 is CASGHKVEKLFF. The CDR3 DNA reads TGTGCTTCGGGACATAAGGTTGAAAAACTGTTTTTT. This chain uses TRBV19 with TRBJ1-4; a possible D gene is TRBD1 (6 bases). CDR1 LNHDA and CDR2 SQIVND come from the germline V gene (reference sequence). The CDR3 runs 12 residues.

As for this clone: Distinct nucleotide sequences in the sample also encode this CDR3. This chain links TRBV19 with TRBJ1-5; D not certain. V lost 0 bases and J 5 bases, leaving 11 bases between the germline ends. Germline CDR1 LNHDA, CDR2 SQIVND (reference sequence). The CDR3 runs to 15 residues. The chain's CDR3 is CASSIDIGEDQPQHF. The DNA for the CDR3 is TGTGCCAGTAGTATAGATATAGGTGAGGATCAGCCCCAGCATTTT. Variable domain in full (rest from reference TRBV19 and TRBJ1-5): DGGITQSPKYLFRKEGQNVTLSCEQNLNHDAMYWYRQDPGQGLRLIYYSQIVNDFQKGDIAEGYSVSREKKESFPLTVTSAQKNPTAFYLCASSIDIGEDQPQHFGDGTRLSIL.

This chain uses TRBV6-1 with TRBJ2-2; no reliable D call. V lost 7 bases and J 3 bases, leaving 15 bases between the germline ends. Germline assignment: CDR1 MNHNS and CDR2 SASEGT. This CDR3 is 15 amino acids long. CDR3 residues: CASTRSGLDTGELFF. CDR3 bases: TGTGCCAGCACCCGCTCCGGGTTGGACACCGGGGAGCTGTTTTTT.

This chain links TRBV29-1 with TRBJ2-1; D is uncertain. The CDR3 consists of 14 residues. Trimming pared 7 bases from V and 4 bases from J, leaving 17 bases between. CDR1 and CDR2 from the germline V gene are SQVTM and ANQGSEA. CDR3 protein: CSALTLSAYNEQFF. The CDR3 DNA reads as TGCAGCGCCCTGACACTCTCGGCTTACAATGAGCAGTTCTTC.

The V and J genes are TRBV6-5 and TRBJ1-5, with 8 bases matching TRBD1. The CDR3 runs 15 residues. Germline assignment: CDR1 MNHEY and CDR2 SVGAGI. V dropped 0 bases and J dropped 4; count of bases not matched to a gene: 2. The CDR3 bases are TGTGCCAGCAGTTACTCCGGGACAGGAAATCAGCCCCAGCATTTT. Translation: CASSYSGTGNQPQHF.

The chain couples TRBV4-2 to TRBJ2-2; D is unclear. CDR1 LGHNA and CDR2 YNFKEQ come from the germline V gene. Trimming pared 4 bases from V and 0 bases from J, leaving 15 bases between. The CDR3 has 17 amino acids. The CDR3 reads CASSLPLENSNTGELFF. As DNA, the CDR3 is TGTGCCAGCAGCCTTCCCCTGGAGAATTCGAACACCGGGGAGCTGTTTTTT.